What follows is one TCR beta chain and its context. This specimen belongs to a study of blood T cell repertoires in COVID-19. Study-wide background: The cDNA or gDNA used as material had been derived from T cells, B-cell-depleted T cells, or PBMCs.

CDR3 length: 15 residues. J lost 4 bases, V lost 2 bases, and 5 bases had no gene match. CDR1 SNHLY and CDR2 FYNNEI come from the germline V gene. The protocol was immunoSEQ multiplex PCR, while the TCRdb copy is restricted to in-frame clones and leaves out a portion. The top ten clones hold approximately 1% of a sample with over 350,000 clones, approximately 90% of them seen once. This chain links TRBV2 with TRBJ1-2; 9 nucleotides agree with TRBD1. The sequence derives from a woman aged 25 to 39 with acute COVID-19. The sequenced sample was PBMCs or T cells enriched from blood (not recorded which). The CDR3 is CASSESDRGIYGYTF. The DNA for the CDR3 is TGTGCCAGCAGTGAATCGGACAGGGGAATCTATGGCTACACCTTC. Complete variable domain (other parts from reference TRBV2 and TRBJ1-2): EPEVTQTPSHQVTQMGQEVILRCVPISNHLYFYWYRQILGQKVEFLVSFYNNEISEKSEIFDDQFSVERPDGSNFTLKIRSTKLEDSAMYFCASSESDRGIYGYTFGSGTRLTVV.